This T cell receptor beta chain was observed in a study of lymphopenia after photon versus proton radiotherapy. Overall study findings and caveats: Oligoclonal CD8+ Temra expansion after nadir drove photon patients' diversity drop.

Assay: immunoSEQ multiplex PCR; the TCRdb copy retains only in-frame clones and omits some. The sample holds 55,000 to 75,000 clones, more than 75% seen once. As to this clone: Its antigen is not identified.

This TCR was recovered from a woman in her seventies with pancreatic cancer. The input for sequencing was peripheral blood, taken from a patient treated with photon-based radiotherapy.

For the CDR3, the DNA is TGTGCCAGCAGCGACCGACAGGGGCGCTCAGTTGGCTACACCTTC. Translation gives CASSDRQGRSVGYTF. The V gene is TRBV13, the J gene TRBJ1-2; 8 bases agree with TRBD1. V lost 5 bases and J lost 7; bases outside the gene matches: 12. CDR3 length: 15 residues. From germline, CDR1 is PRHDT and CDR2 FYEKMQ (reference sequence).